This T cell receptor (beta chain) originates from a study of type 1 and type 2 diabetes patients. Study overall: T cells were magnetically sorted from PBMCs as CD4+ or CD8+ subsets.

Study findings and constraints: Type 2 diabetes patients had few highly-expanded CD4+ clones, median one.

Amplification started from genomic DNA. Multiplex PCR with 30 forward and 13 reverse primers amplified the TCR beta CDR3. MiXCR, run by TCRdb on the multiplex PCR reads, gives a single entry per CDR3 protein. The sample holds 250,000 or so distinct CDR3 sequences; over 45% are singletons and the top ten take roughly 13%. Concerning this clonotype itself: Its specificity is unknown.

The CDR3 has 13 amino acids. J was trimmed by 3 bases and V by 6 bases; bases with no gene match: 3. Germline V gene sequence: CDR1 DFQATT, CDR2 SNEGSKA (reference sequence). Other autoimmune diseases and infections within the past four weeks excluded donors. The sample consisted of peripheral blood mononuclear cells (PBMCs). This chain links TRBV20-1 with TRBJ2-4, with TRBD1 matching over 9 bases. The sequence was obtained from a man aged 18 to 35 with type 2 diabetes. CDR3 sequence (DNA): TGCAGTGCCCTGACAGGGGGCAAAAACATTCAGTACTTC. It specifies CSALTGGKNIQYF.